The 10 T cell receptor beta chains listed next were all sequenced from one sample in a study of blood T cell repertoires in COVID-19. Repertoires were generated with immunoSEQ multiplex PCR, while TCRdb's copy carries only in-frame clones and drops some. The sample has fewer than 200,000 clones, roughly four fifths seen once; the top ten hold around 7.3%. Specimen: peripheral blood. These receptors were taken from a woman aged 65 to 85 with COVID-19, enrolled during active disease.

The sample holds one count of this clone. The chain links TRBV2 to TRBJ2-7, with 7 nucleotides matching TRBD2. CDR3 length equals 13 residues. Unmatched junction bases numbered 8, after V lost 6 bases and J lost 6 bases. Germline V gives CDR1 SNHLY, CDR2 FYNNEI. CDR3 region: CASRTERGGEQYF. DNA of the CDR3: TGTGCCAGCAGGACGGAGCGGGGAGGCGAGCAGTACTTC.

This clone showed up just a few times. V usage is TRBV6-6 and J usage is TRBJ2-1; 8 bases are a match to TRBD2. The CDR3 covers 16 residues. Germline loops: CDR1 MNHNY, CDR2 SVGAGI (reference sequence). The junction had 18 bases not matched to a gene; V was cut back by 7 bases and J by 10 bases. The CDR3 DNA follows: TGTGCCAGCACCACCAGTCGTGTAGCGGGAAATTACGAGCAGTTCTTC. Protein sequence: CASTTSRVAGNYEQFF.

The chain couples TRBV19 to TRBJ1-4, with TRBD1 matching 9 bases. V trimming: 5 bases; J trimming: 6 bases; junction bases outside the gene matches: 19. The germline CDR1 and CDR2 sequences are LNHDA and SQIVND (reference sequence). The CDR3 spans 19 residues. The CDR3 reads CASSPLARTGDSTYEKLFF. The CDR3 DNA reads TGTGCCAGTAGTCCTCTTGCCCGGACAGGGGACTCTACTTATGAAAAACTGTTTTTT.

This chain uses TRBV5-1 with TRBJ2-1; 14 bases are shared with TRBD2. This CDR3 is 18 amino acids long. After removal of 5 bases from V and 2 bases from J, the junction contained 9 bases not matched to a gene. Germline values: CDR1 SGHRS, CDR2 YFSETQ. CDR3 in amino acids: CASRPVGTSGSTYNEQFF. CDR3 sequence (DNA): TGCGCCAGCAGGCCGGTCGGGACTAGCGGGAGTACCTACAATGAGCAGTTCTTC.

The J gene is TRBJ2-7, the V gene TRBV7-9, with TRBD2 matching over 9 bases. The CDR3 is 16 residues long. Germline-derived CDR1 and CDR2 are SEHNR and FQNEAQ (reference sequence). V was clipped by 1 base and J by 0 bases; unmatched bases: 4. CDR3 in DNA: TGTGCCAGCAGCTTAGGTAGCGGGGGAGTCTCCTACGAGCAGTACTTC. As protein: CASSLGSGGVSYEQYF.

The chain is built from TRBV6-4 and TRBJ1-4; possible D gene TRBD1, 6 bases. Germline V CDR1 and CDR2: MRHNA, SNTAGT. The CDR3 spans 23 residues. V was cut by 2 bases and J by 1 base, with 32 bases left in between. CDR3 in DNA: TGTGCCAGCAGTGACCCTCAGGGGTTAGAGGGTGGGCTCGAGGATGTAACTAATGAAAAACTGTTTTTT. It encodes CASSDPQGLEGGLEDVTNEKLFF.

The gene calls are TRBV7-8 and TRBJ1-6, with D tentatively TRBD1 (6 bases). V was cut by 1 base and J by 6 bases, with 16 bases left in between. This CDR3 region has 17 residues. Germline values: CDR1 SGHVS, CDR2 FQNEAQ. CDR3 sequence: CASSLVRERGFNSPLHF. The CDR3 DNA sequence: TGTGCCAGCAGCTTAGTGCGGGAGAGGGGGTTTAATTCACCCCTCCACTTT.

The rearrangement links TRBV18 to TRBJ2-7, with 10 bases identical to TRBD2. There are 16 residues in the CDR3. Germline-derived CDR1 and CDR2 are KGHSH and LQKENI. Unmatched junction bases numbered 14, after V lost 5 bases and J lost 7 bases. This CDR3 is CASSSIGLAGEGEQYF. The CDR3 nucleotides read TGTGCCAGCTCATCAATTGGGCTAGCGGGAGAGGGGGAGCAGTACTTC.

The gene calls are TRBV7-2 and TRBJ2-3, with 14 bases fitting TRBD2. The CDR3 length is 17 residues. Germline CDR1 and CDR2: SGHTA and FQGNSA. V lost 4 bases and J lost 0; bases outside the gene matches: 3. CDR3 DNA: TGTGCCAGCAGCTCCAGACTAGCGGGAGGGAGCACAGATACGCAGTATTTT. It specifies CASSSRLAGGSTDTQYF.

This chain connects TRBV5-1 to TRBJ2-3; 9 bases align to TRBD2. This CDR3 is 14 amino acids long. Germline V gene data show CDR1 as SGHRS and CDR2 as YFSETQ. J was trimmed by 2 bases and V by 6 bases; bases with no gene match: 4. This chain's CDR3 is CASTSGDNTDTQYF. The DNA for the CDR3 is TGCGCCAGCACTAGCGGGGATAACACAGATACGCAGTATTTT.